This T cell receptor beta chain is from a study of OX40 agonist ivuxolimab in advanced cancers. Study overall: Prior checkpoint blockade (anti-PD-1, anti-PD-L1 or anti-CTLA-4) was permitted; approximately 40% had it. Three dose-escalation patients had partial responses: one with hepatocellular carcinoma and two with cutaneous melanoma.

Using immunoSEQ multiplex PCR, the repertoire was profiled, and TCRdb retains in-frame clones only, with some absent. Here the sample spans tens of thousands of clones, approximately 92% being singletons. Study-level results: Relative to CD4+ cells, CD8+ T cells on average had more expanded clones. Also present in some nonresponders was a low level of normalized T-cell clonal expansion.

This clone has a single count. Its antigen is not known. The sequence derives from an adult with an advanced solid tumor such as melanoma, head and neck, liver or kidney cancer. The material sequenced was CD4+ or CD8+ T cells sorted from blood, taken in a trial of the OX40 agonist ivuxolimab.

Here the CDR3 reads CASSLAGRPGNTIYF. DNA of the CDR3: TGTGCCAGCAGCTTAGCGGGGCGGCCAGGAAACACCATATATTTT. The V gene is TRBV7-9, the J gene TRBJ1-3; possible D gene TRBD1, 5 bases. CDR3 length: 15 amino acids. Germline CDR1 reads SEHNR; CDR2 reads FQNEAQ (reference sequence). The V end lost 0 bases, the J end lost 4 bases, and 10 bases lay between the germline ends. Full variable domain (missing parts from reference TRBV7-9 and TRBJ1-3): DTGVSQNPRHKITKRGQNVTFRCDPISEHNRLYWYRQTLGQGPEFLTYFQNEAQLEKSRLLSDRFSAERPKGSFSTLEIQRTEQGDSAMYLCASSLAGRPGNTIYFGEGSWLTVV.